This is a list of T cell receptor beta chains from one sample in a study of blood T cell repertoires in COVID-19. TCRdb keeps only in-frame clones here, not all; method: immunoSEQ multiplex PCR. The sample has 250,000 to 350,000 clones, roughly 86% seen once. Material: peripheral blood. The source of these receptors is a woman aged 45-65 years who had recovered from COVID-19. Both conserved end residues are part of each CDR3. D genes are given only for firm matches. Some rows mark clone size as missing; the rest say once, few, many or name a class of expanded clone.

CASRNPGGSQPQHF	TGTGCCAGCAGGAACCCAGGGGGTTCACAGCCCCAGCATTTT	TRBV28	TRBJ1-5	NA	TRBD1
CASSEVKGWEKLFF	TGTGCCAGCAGTGAAGTCAAGGGGTGGGAAAAACTGTTTTTT	TRBV6-1	TRBJ1-4	NA	NA
CAWTSPSRSSYEQYF	TGTGCCTGGACCTCACCGAGTCGGAGCTCCTACGAGCAGTACTTC	TRBV30	TRBJ2-7	NA	NA
CASSIGGARGEQFF	TGTGCCAGTAGTATTGGCGGGGCCCGAGGTGAGCAGTTCTTC	TRBV19	TRBJ2-1	NA	NA
CASSRDPGQGMNTEAFF	TGCGCCAGCAGCCGGGACCCGGGACAGGGGATGAACACTGAAGCTTTCTTT	TRBV5-1	TRBJ1-1	few	TRBD1
CSASLGESLINQPQHF	TGCAGTGCTAGTTTAGGGGAATCGTTGATCAATCAGCCCCAGCATTTT	TRBV20-1	TRBJ1-5	NA	NA
CAISPDSLRRETQYF	TGTGCCATCAGTCCGGACTCTTTAAGGCGCGAGACCCAGTACTTC	TRBV10-3	TRBJ2-5	NA	NA
CAISGGGNSPLHF	TGTGCCATCAGTGGGGGCGGAAATTCACCCCTCCACTTT	TRBV10-3	TRBJ1-6	NA	NA
CASSIGLAGVKETQYF	TGTGCCAGCAGCATCGGACTAGCGGGCGTAAAAGAGACCCAGTACTTC	TRBV7-6	TRBJ2-5	NA	TRBD2
CATSSGGRGTQPQHF	TGTGCCACCAGTTCTGGAGGACGGGGGACTCAGCCCCAGCATTTT	TRBV24-1	TRBJ1-5	NA	NA
CASSLWASGSWDNEQFF	TGTGCCAGCAGTTTGTGGGCTAGCGGGAGTTGGGACAATGAGCAGTTCTTC	TRBV27	TRBJ2-1	NA	TRBD2
CASSSTMGTDTQYF	TGTGCCAGCAGCTCAACAATGGGCACAGATACGCAGTATTTT	TRBV13	TRBJ2-3	NA	NA
CASRDSGTDLWGQPQHF	TGTGCCAGTAGGGACTCCGGGACAGATCTCTGGGGTCAGCCCCAGCATTTT	TRBV19	TRBJ1-5	NA	TRBD1
CASSIVTGEDNEQFF	TGTGCCAGTAGTATAGTGACAGGGGAAGACAATGAGCAGTTCTTC	TRBV19	TRBJ2-1	NA	TRBD1
CATKGANYGYTF	TGTGCCACGAAGGGAGCTAACTATGGCTACACCTTC	TRBV6-5	TRBJ1-2	few	NA
CASSLGGPLAGEFTDTQYF	TGTGCCAGCAGCTTAGGGGGACCTCTAGCGGGGGAGTTCACAGATACGCAGTATTTT	TRBV7-9	TRBJ2-3	NA	TRBD2
CASSTRAGGYNEQFF	TGTGCCAGCAGCACAAGAGCGGGAGGGTACAATGAGCAGTTCTTC	TRBV5-6	TRBJ2-1	NA	TRBD2
CASSHGGAQETQYF	TGTGCCAGCAGCCATGGAGGGGCCCAAGAGACCCAGTACTTC	TRBV7-3	TRBJ2-5	NA	NA
CASSTLGEQYF	TGTGCCAGCAGCACTCTAGGCGAGCAGTACTTC	TRBV11-2	TRBJ2-7	NA	NA
CASSEGTGINSPLHF	TGCGCCAGCAGTGAGGGGACAGGGATTAATTCACCCCTCCACTTT	TRBV10-1	TRBJ1-6	few	TRBD1
CAWSSGTGVETQYF	TGTGCCTGGAGTTCCGGGACAGGGGTAGAGACCCAGTACTTC	TRBV30	TRBJ2-5	NA	TRBD1
CASSLYGDRDVGDSQPQHF	TGTGCCAGCAGCTTATACGGTGACAGGGATGTCGGTGATAGTCAGCCCCAGCATTTT	TRBV7-6	TRBJ1-5	NA	TRBD1
CAWSAGIFYGYTF	TGTGCCTGGAGTGCAGGGATTTTCTATGGCTACACCTTC	TRBV30	TRBJ1-2	NA	NA
CASSLQGLNSYEQYF	TGTGCCAGCAGCTTACAGGGATTGAACTCCTACGAGCAGTACTTC	TRBV28	TRBJ2-7	NA	NA
CASSFLAGGPTDTQYF	TGTGCCAGCAGCTTCCTAGCGGGAGGGCCTACGGATACGCAGTATTTT	TRBV7-6	TRBJ2-3	once	TRBD2
CAGGGTGGDEQYF	TGCGCCGGCGGGGGGACAGGGGGCGACGAGCAGTACTTC	TRBV23-1	TRBJ2-7	NA	TRBD1
CASSRTGTSLRGNEQFF	TGTGCCAGCAGCCGTACCGGGACTTCCCTAAGGGGCAATGAGCAGTTCTTC	TRBV4-2	TRBJ2-1	NA	NA
CAISANRDVKEQYF	TGTGCCATCAGTGCAAACAGGGACGTGAAGGAGCAGTACTTC	TRBV10-3	TRBJ2-7	NA	NA
CASSPPTGRVTGELFF	TGTGCCAGCAGTCCCCCGACAGGGCGGGTAACTGGGGAGCTGTTTTTT	TRBV28	TRBJ2-2	NA	TRBD1
CASPGQGAMGDNQPQHF	TGTGCCAGCCCGGGACAGGGGGCAATGGGAGACAATCAGCCCCAGCATTTT	TRBV25-1	TRBJ1-5	NA	TRBD1
CAISRDRGTDTQYF	TGTGCCATCAGCCGGGACAGGGGGACAGATACGCAGTATTTT	TRBV10-3	TRBJ2-3	once	TRBD1